The 13 T cell receptor beta chains given below trace back to one sample, sequenced in a study of hypomethylating agent response in myelodysplastic syndrome. The method was immunoSEQ multiplex PCR; TCRdb's version includes in-frame clones alone and lacks a portion of them. The sample includes roughly 5,400 clones, about nine tenths seen only once; the top ten take 10% to 13%. The sequenced sample was bone marrow, obtained before or after starting hypomethylating agent treatment for myelodysplastic syndrome (not recorded which). Receptors originate from a human donor with myelodysplastic syndrome.

This chain connects TRBV5-4 to TRBJ1-1, with a possible D match to TRBD1 (5 bases). Looked up from germline, CDR1 is SGHNT and CDR2 is YYREEE (reference sequence). V was clipped by 5 bases and J by 1 base, with 9 bases between them. There are 13 residues in the CDR3. DNA for the CDR3: TGTGCCAGCAGGCCTACAGGGAACACTGAAGCTTTCTTT. Amino acids: CASRPTGNTEAFF.

This rearrangement joins TRBV25-1 to TRBJ1-2; perhaps TRBD1 as D (5 bases). Germline CDR1 reads MGHDK; CDR2 reads SYGVNS. Trimming pared 1 base from V and 4 bases from J, leaving 13 bases between. CDR3 length: 15 amino acids. This CDR3 reads CASSELKGRIYGYTF. The CDR3 DNA sequence: TGTGCCAGCAGTGAATTAAAGGGGCGGATCTATGGCTACACCTTC.

The rearrangement uses TRBV5-1 and TRBJ1-1; D ambiguous. The V gene lost 3 bases and the J gene lost 3 bases, with 3 bases spanning the gap. Looked up from germline, CDR1 is SGHRS and CDR2 is YFSETQ. The CDR3 covers 11 residues. CDR3 sequence: CASSSHTEAFF. As DNA, the CDR3 is TGCGCCAGCAGCTCTCACACTGAAGCTTTCTTT.

This chain connects TRBV10-2 to TRBJ2-7, with D unclear. The CDR3 is 11 amino acids. Germline-derived CDR1 and CDR2 are WSHSY and SAAADI. Deletions cut 4 bases from V and 7 bases from J, with 8 bases between. CDR3 loop: CASSGLQEQYF. The CDR3 coding sequence is TGCGCCAGCAGTGGCCTCCAAGAGCAGTACTTC.

This clone appeared a single time. CDR3 coding DNA: TGTGCCTGGAGTGTAAGCGGGGGTAGCGAGCAGTACGTC. This sequence encodes CAWSVSGGSEQYV. This rearrangement joins TRBV30 to TRBJ2-7, with TRBD2 matching 8 bases. This CDR3 is 13 amino acids long. The germline CDR1 and CDR2 sequences are GTSNPN and SVGIG (reference sequence). Losses at the gene ends were 0 bases for V and 6 bases for J; bases not matched to a gene: 4.

The J gene is TRBJ2-2, the V gene TRBV7-9; the D gene is possibly TRBD2 (6 bases). Germline V lookup: CDR1 SEHNR, CDR2 FQNEAQ (reference sequence). The V and J ends lost 6 bases and 1 base respectively, with 12 bases between them. This CDR3 has 15 residues. The CDR3 reads CASSPGGMNTGELFF. In DNA, the CDR3 is TGTGCCAGCAGTCCGGGCGGGATGAACACCGGGGAGCTGTTTTTT.

The CDR3 DNA sequence: TGTGCCAGCAGCTTCGGACTAGCCTACGAGCAGTACTTC. Translation gives CASSFGLAYEQYF. The chain couples TRBV11-1 to TRBJ2-7, with 7 bases fitting TRBD2. The CDR3 is made up of 13 amino acids. Germline values: CDR1 SGHAT, CDR2 FQDESV (reference sequence). The V segment lost 3 bases and the J segment 2 bases; nucleotides outside the gene matches: 1.

V usage is TRBV7-8 and J usage is TRBJ1-3; D is unclear. Germline lookup yields CDR1 SGHVS and CDR2 FQNEAQ. This CDR3 spans 16 amino acids. Trimming removed 1 base at V and 0 bases at J, with 10 bases between. The DNA for the CDR3 is TGTGCCAGCAGCTTAGGTCCGGGCATCTCTGGAAACACCATATATTTT. Its protein product is CASSLGPGISGNTIYF. Combining the CDR3 with reference TRBV7-8 and TRBJ1-3 gives the whole variable domain GAGVSQSPRYKVAKRGQDVALRCDPISGHVSLFWYQQALGQGPEFLTYFQNEAQLDKSGLPSDRFFAERPEGSVSTLKIQRTQQEDSAVYLCASSLGPGISGNTIYFGEGSWLTVV.

This chain uses TRBV7-2 with TRBJ1-5; a weak D match, TRBD1 (5 bases). CDR1 and CDR2 (germline): SGHTA, FQGNSA. Trimming took 5 bases from V and 2 from J, leaving 10 bases between them. This CDR3 spans 14 amino acids. CDR3 sequence (DNA): TGTGCCAGCAGCCCCCAGGGAGGCAATCAGCCCCAGCATTTT. Its protein product is CASSPQGGNQPQHF.

This clone was picked up a small number of times. The J gene is TRBJ1-1, the V gene TRBV11-2; no clear D. CDR1 and CDR2 from the germline V gene are SGHAT and FQNNGV. The CDR3 runs to 14 residues. The V gene lost 5 bases and the J gene lost 1 base, with 11 bases spanning the gap. The DNA of the CDR3 is TGTGCCAGCAGCCGCGTGACGAAGAACACTGAAGCTTTCTTT. This translates into CASSRVTKNTEAFF.

The chain links TRBV7-9 to TRBJ2-5; 8 bases line up with TRBD1. The end of the DNA is better explained by TRBJ2-7, so the J call may be wrong. This CDR3 spans 14 amino acids. From germline, CDR1 is SEHNR and CDR2 FQNEAQ (reference sequence). In DNA form, the CDR3 reads TGTGCCAGCAGCTTAGACAGGGGGTCCGACGAGCAGTACTTC. It is translated as CASSLDRGSDEQYF.

The chain is built from TRBV9 and TRBJ2-3; D may be TRBD1 or TRBD2 (5 bases each). This CDR3 contains 15 residues. CDR1 is SGDLS and CDR2 is YYNGEE in the germline V gene. Trimming stripped 3 bases from V and 6 bases from J, with 17 bases between. The CDR3 bases are TGTGCCAGCAGCGGGTTGCCAGGGAGTGACGATACGCAGTATTTT. Translation: CASSGLPGSDDTQYF.

This chain connects TRBV12-2 to TRBJ1-2. TRBV12-2 counts as a pseudogene. The CDR3 contains 15 residues. This chain's CDR3 is CASRPKGRVAPGYTF. CDR3 nucleotides: TGTGCAAGTCGCCCAAAGGGGAGGGTGGCGCCTGGCTACACCTTC.